This record concerns one T cell receptor (beta chain) sequence. This clonotype was seen many times. The antigen this receptor binds is unknown. The input lacks base qualities; no much larger clone sits a single base away. The method was 5' RACE. The run used a NextSeq 500. To allow correction of PCR and sequencing errors, the TCR library protocol tagged every TCR cDNA molecule with a unique molecular identifier. The study's processing was this. TCR identification, UMI-based error correction and CDR3 extraction were all carried out with Decombinator tools. TCRs above a frequency of 2 per 1,000, corresponding to the top 1% of the tumor frequency distribution, were defined as expanded. Renyi diversity was calculated using the R vegan package after each repertoire was subsampled 100 times to 5,000 TCRs. CDR3 similarity networks were built from amino acid triplet string-kernel similarity, with CDR3s being connected when pairwise similarity was above 0.82. The public sequencing data were trimmed at Q25 with fastp and processed into clonotypes with MiXCR by TCRdb, which kept only in-frame beta chains. Rows are combined by CDR3 protein, so each entry shows the most common genes and DNA. It is TCRdb's table, rather than the study itself, that gives the V and J calls and clone size. Counted in this sample were some 39,000 distinct CDR3 sequences; approximately 6.5% of them appeared once. The ten largest account for about 39% of the sample.

Looking up the germline V gene (reference sequence) yields CDR1 DFQATT and CDR2 SNEGSKA. V gives up 0 bases and J gives up 1 base, and the segment between their germline ends measures 13 bases. The CDR3 sequence holds 15 residues, the cysteine and phenylalanine included. Just the 45-base CDR3 DNA is kept, in frame starting at base 1. This record belongs to a study of spatial heterogeneity in lung cancer (dated by TCRdb to the late 2010s). Turning to the overall study: Beta-chain transcripts were consistently detected in greater numbers than alpha-chain transcripts, which likely reflected higher beta-chain transcript abundance. In the raw uncorrected reads, each unique combination of TCR and UMI appeared more than ten times on average. Both alpha and beta chains were TCR-sequenced in approximately 200 tumor regions, approximately 68 matched nontumor lung samples and 45 to 60 PBMC samples obtained at surgery. Nonsynonymous mutation counts, determined by whole-exome sequencing of tumor tissue, were related to features of the TCR repertoire. In non-small cell lung cancer, the study quantitatively compared TCR alpha and beta repertoires across several tumor regions, matched nontumor lung, and blood.

The investigation overall reported the following: Additional single-cell paired TCR alpha and beta sequencing was considered necessary to confirm, at a functional level, the hypothesis that regional TCRs recognize regional mutations. Ubiquitous expanded tumor TCRs were detected in blood more often at tumor resection than at routine follow-up.

The time point label here, explained by the study, means: sample taken at primary tumor resection. Whole RNA extracted from tumor and nontumor lung tissue, or from cryopreserved PBMC samples, was used for TCR sequencing without cell sorting. The donors were 65 to 90 patients from the lung TRACERx cohort who had early-stage, untreated non-small cell lung cancer. Only patients for whom sufficient RNA was available from at least two tumor regions were selected for TCR sequencing. The source was PBMCs, collected at surgery. This chain joins TRBV20-1 to TRBJ2-7; no D segment can be confidently identified. The clonotype comes from a female donor with early-stage non-small cell lung cancer. The nucleotide sequence reads TGCAGTGCTAGAGATCACCGTTTTGGATCCTACGAGCAGTACTTC. Its protein reads: CSARDHRFGSYEQYF.